The 25 T cell receptor beta chains below were found in one sample sequenced in a study of CD8 T cells in ankylosing spondylitis. The study's findings and limits: Seemingly distinctive of ankylosing spondylitis blood was a TCR beta motif formed by eight highly homologous variants.

From the 5' RACE reads, TCRdb called clonotypes with MiXCR, one entry per CDR3 protein. Of about 330,000 distinct CDR3 sequences listed, approximately 8.2% are singletons. Their antigen targets remain unknown. The sample was blood, either unsorted or a sorted T cell fraction (not recorded which). The source is a male donor with ankylosing spondylitis.

This clonotype has a count of ten or more. The genes are TRBV29-1 and TRBJ2-1, with 7 bases aligning to TRBD2. The V and J ends lost 7 bases and 0 bases, in that order; junction bases with no gene match: 12. CDR1 and CDR2 from the germline V gene are SQVTM and ANQGSEA. The CDR3 loop spans 16 amino acids. Written as DNA, the CDR3 is TGCAGCGCTACCTCTCCGGCGGGAGTCTCCTACAATGAGCAGTTCTTC. This codes for CSATSPAGVSYNEQFF.

V gene TRBV14 combines with J gene TRBJ1-6; D is unclear. The V end lost 0 bases, the J end lost 7 bases, and 7 bases lay between the germline ends. Germline CDR1 and CDR2: SGHDN and FVKESK. The CDR3 contains 14 residues. CDR3: CASSQDLRNSPLHF. In DNA, the CDR3 is TGTGCCAGCAGCCAAGATCTTAGGAATTCACCCCTCCACTTT. The entire variable domain, with the rest obtained from reference TRBV14 and TRBJ1-6, is as follows: EAGVTQFPSHSVIEKGQTVTLRCDPISGHDNLYWYRRVMGKEIKFLLHFVKESKQDESGMPNNRFLAERTGGTYSTLKVQPAELEDSGVYFCASSQDLRNSPLHFGNGTRLTVT.

The chain recombines TRBV9 with TRBJ2-7; D is uncertain. The CDR3 is made up of 13 amino acids. Trimming took 0 bases from V and 0 from J, leaving 4 bases between them. The germline V gene has CDR1 SGDLS and CDR2 YYNGEE. In nucleotides, the CDR3 is TGTGCCAGCAGCGTAGAGAACTCCTACGAGCAGTACTTC. The encoded protein is CASSVENSYEQYF.

The chain couples TRBV5-1 to TRBJ1-6; D may be TRBD1 (5 bases). Per the germline V gene, CDR1 is SGHRS and CDR2 is YFSETQ. The CDR3 is 14 amino acids. The V end was cut by 1 base, the J end by 10 bases, with 12 bases between. The CDR3 loop is CASSLTGRRSPLHF. The CDR3 DNA sequence: TGCGCCAGCAGCTTGACGGGGCGGCGATCACCCCTCCACTTT.

This chain connects TRBV18 to TRBJ2-1, with D possibly matching TRBD2 (6 bases). Deletions cut 4 bases from V and 8 bases from J, with 12 bases between. Germline V gene sequence: CDR1 KGHSH, CDR2 LQKENI. The CDR3 sequence is 13 residues long. CDR3 DNA sequence: TGTGCCAGCTCACTGGGACTTTCGGATGAGCAGTTCTTC. This codes for CASSLGLSDEQFF.

This clonotype was counted a few times. This chain joins TRBV7-9 and TRBJ2-3; TRBD2 aligns across 11 bases. The CDR3 extends over 16 amino acids. After removal of 5 bases from V and 1 base from J, the junction contained 5 bases not matched to a gene. The V gene's germline CDR1 is SEHNR and CDR2 FQNEAQ (reference sequence). The CDR3 nucleotides read TGTGCCAGCAGCCCGAGACTAGCGGGACGCACAGATACGCAGTATTTT. Residues: CASSPRLAGRTDTQYF.

CDR3 protein: CSASLGVYTEAFF. In nucleotides, the CDR3 is TGCAGCGCATCCCTGGGGGTGTACACTGAAGCTTTCTTT. The rearrangement links TRBV29-1 to TRBJ1-1, with TRBD1 as a possible D gene (5 bases). This CDR3 comprises 13 residues. Germline V CDR1 and CDR2: SQVTM, ANQGSEA. The V gene lost 7 bases and the J gene lost 3 bases, with 15 bases spanning the gap.

The chain links TRBV7-8 to TRBJ1-5, with 7 positions matching TRBD1. The CDR3 consists of 16 residues. V was pared by 6 bases and J by 2 bases, with 10 bases of the junction left unmatched. Germline CDR1 is SGHVS and CDR2 is FQNEAQ. CDR3 loop: CASSLDRAGGNQPQHF. Here the CDR3 DNA reads TGTGCCAGCAGTCTTGACAGGGCGGGAGGCAATCAGCCCCAGCATTTT. Full variable domain (remainder filled in from reference TRBV7-8 and TRBJ1-5): GAGVSQSPRYKVAKRGQDVALRCDPISGHVSLFWYQQALGQGPEFLTYFQNEAQLDKSGLPSDRFFAERPEGSVSTLKIQRTQQEDSAVYLCASSLDRAGGNQPQHFGDGTRLSIL.

The chain combines TRBV20-1 with TRBJ2-6, with D perhaps matching TRBD2 (5 bases). Between the trimmed V and J ends, which lost 6 bases and 1 base, there was a span of 10 bases. Germline loops: CDR1 DFQATT, CDR2 SNEGSKA (reference sequence). This CDR3 is 14 amino acids long. The CDR3 region is CSARRGSGANVLTF. For the CDR3, the DNA is TGCAGTGCGAGACGGGGATCTGGGGCCAACGTCCTGACTTTC.

The chain has TRBV7-3 and TRBJ2-1, with D unresolved. The CDR3 runs 13 residues. Trimming cost V 5 bases and J 5 bases, with 10 bases left between them. CDR1 and CDR2 (germline): SGHTA, FQGTGA. Here the CDR3 reads CASSNGPNNEQFF. The CDR3 DNA reads TGTGCCAGCAGCAACGGCCCGAACAATGAGCAGTTCTTC. Variable domain in full (rest from reference TRBV7-3 and TRBJ2-1): GAGVSQTPSNKVTEKGKYVELRCDPISGHTALYWYRQSLGQGPEFLIYFQGTGAADDSGLPNDRFFAVRPEGSVSTLKIQRTERGDSAVYLCASSNGPNNEQFFGPGTRLTVL.

This clonotype was counted many times. The rearrangement uses TRBV29-1 and TRBJ1-5, with TRBD1 matching over 8 bases. CDR1 SQVTM and CDR2 ANQGSEA come from the germline V gene. The CDR3 length is 13 residues. J was trimmed by 6 bases and V by 5 bases; bases with no gene match: 6. The CDR3 bases are TGCAGCGTTCAGACAGGGGAAAGTCAGCCCCAGCATTTT. It encodes CSVQTGESQPQHF.

This clonotype has ten or more counts. This chain joins TRBV5-1 and TRBJ2-2; no clear D gene. V shed 4 bases and J shed 4 bases, with 14 bases lying between them. The CDR3 is 15 amino acids. The germline gives CDR1 SGHRS, CDR2 YFSETQ. The CDR3 region has the DNA TGCGCCAGCAGCCTAAGTTCGCGGAGCACCGGGGAGCTGTTTTTT. Translating gives CASSLSSRSTGELFF.

This clonotype turned up a few times. The chain is built from TRBV2 and TRBJ2-7, with TRBD2 matching over 8 bases. The CDR3 has 13 amino acids. With 8 bases clipped from V and 6 bases from J, the junction kept 9 bases outside the gene matches. Germline-derived CDR1 and CDR2 are SNHLY and FYNNEI. CDR3: CASGGRFKGEQYF. In nucleotides, the CDR3 is TGTGCCAGCGGCGGGAGGTTCAAGGGCGAGCAGTACTTC. Combining the CDR3 with reference TRBV2 and TRBJ2-7 gives the whole variable domain EPEVTQTPSHQVTQMGQEVILRCVPISNHLYFYWYRQILGQKVEFLVSFYNNEISEKSEIFDDQFSVERPDGSNFTLKIRSTKLEDSAMYFCASGGRFKGEQYFGPGTRLTVT.

A few counts support this clonotype. The rearrangement uses TRBV27 and TRBJ2-5, with D perhaps matching TRBD2 (6 bases). The CDR3 contains 13 residues. Germline V CDR1 and CDR2: MNHEY, SMNVEV (reference sequence). The ends were cut back, 7 bases at V and 5 bases at J, with 14 bases in the middle. CDR3 sequence: CASKEGFGETQYF. CDR3 bases: TGTGCCAGCAAGGAGGGCTTTGGCGAGACCCAGTACTTC.

This clonotype was detected only a few times. The chain combines TRBV10-3 with TRBJ2-5, with D perhaps TRBD1 (6 bases). Per germline, CDR1 ENHRY and CDR2 SYGVKD. CDR3 length: 15 residues. The V end was cut by 10 bases, the J end by 5 bases, with 23 bases between. As DNA, the CDR3 is TGTGCCAGACACCCCGGGACAAATGGGGGCGAGACCCAGTACTTC. This gives the protein CARHPGTNGGETQYF.

The V gene is TRBV7-2, the J gene TRBJ1-6; D possibly corresponds to TRBD1 (6 bases). The ends were cut back, 1 base at V and 7 bases at J, with 11 bases in the middle. Germline lookup yields CDR1 SGHTA and CDR2 FQGNSA. The CDR3 is 15 amino acids. The CDR3 DNA reads as TGTGCCAGCAGCTTAGACGGCACAGGGAATTCACCCCTCCACTTT. Its protein is CASSLDGTGNSPLHF.

This clonotype was detected ten times or more. The chain employs TRBV29-1 and TRBJ2-1; 9 bases agree with TRBD2. This CDR3 comprises 14 residues. Germline CDR1 is SQVTM and CDR2 is ANQGSEA. With V trimmed by 7 bases and J by 10 bases, 14 bases remained unmatched. As DNA, the CDR3 is TGCAGCGCTCAGCCGCGGGAGGGTCTACGGGAGCAGTTCTTC. Residues: CSAQPREGLREQFF.

This clonotype occurred many times. J is TRBJ1-2 and V is TRBV6-5; D perhaps matches TRBD1 (6 bases). Trimming removed 1 base from V and 4 bases from J, with 13 bases in between. The CDR3 is 15 amino acids. Germline-derived CDR1 and CDR2 are MNHEY and SVGAGI. The CDR3: CASSYYAGASYGYTF. The CDR3 DNA follows: TGTGCCAGCAGTTACTACGCGGGGGCGTCCTATGGCTACACCTTC.

In this sample, this clonotype turned up many times. The chain joins TRBV24-1 to TRBJ1-6; D ambiguous. Trimming cost V 1 base and J 5 bases, with 5 bases left between them. Germline V CDR1 and CDR2: KGHDR, SFDVKD. This CDR3 spans 14 amino acids. The CDR3 nucleotides are TGTGCCACCAGTGATTTTCAGGATAATTCACCCCTCCACTTT. Protein: CATSDFQDNSPLHF.

This clonotype came up many times. The J gene is TRBJ2-1, the V gene TRBV5-4; TRBD2 matches at 14 bases. The germline V gene has CDR1 SGHNT and CDR2 YYREEE (reference sequence). Trimming at V came to 0 bases and at J to 1 base, leaving 6 bases not matched to a gene. The CDR3 covers 19 residues. The CDR3 protein is CASSLAGTSGGGSYNEQFF. The CDR3 bases are TGTGCCAGCAGCTTGGCAGGGACTAGCGGGGGAGGGTCCTACAATGAGCAGTTCTTC.

This clonotype occurred a few times. The genes are TRBV9 and TRBJ2-1; D gene uncertain. The CDR3 consists of 16 residues. V was clipped by 0 bases and J by 5 bases, with 15 bases between them. Germline values: CDR1 SGDLS, CDR2 YYNGEE. The CDR3 DNA reads as TGTGCCAGCAGCGTAGGCCAGTCGAGTTATCACAATGAGCAGTTCTTC. It yields the protein CASSVGQSSYHNEQFF.

This clonotype turned up a few times. This chain connects TRBV6-5 to TRBJ2-7, with TRBD1 as a possible D gene (6 bases). The CDR3 extends over 15 amino acids. The V gene lost 5 bases and the J gene lost 5 bases, with 19 bases spanning the gap. Germline V gene sequence: CDR1 MNHEY, CDR2 SVGAGI. CDR3 protein: CASSLPKAGVDEQYF. Written as DNA, the CDR3 is TGTGCCAGCAGTCTACCAAAGGCAGGGGTCGACGAGCAGTACTTC.

The J gene is TRBJ2-7, the V gene TRBV7-2, with D possibly being TRBD1 or TRBD2 (5 bases each). The CDR3 loop spans 14 amino acids. Germline V gene lookup returns CDR1 SGHTA and CDR2 FQGNSA. V lost 5 bases and J 2 bases, leaving 13 bases between the germline ends. The CDR3 here is CASSPTGPPYEQYF. In DNA form, the CDR3 reads TGTGCCAGCAGCCCGACGGGACCCCCCTACGAGCAGTACTTC.

This clonotype has just a few counts. This chain joins TRBV28 and TRBJ2-1; tentative D call: TRBD1 (5 bases). The CDR3 consists of 15 residues. Germline assignment: CDR1 MDHEN and CDR2 SYDVKM. V lost 0 bases to trimming and J lost 2 bases, with 8 bases between them. The CDR3 spells CASSLWQGTYNEQFF. The CDR3 DNA reads as TGTGCCAGCAGTTTATGGCAGGGAACCTACAATGAGCAGTTCTTC. Based on the CDR3 plus reference TRBV28 and TRBJ2-1, the full variable domain is DVKVTQSSRYLVKRTGEKVFLECVQDMDHENMFWYRQDPGLGLRLIYFSYDVKMKEKGDIPEGYSVSREKKERFSLILESASTNQTSMYLCASSLWQGTYNEQFFGPGTRLTVL.

This clonotype came up a few times. The CDR3, as DNA: TGTGCCAGCAGTCCTGAGGGAGAGTTCAATCAGCCCCAGCATTTT. Translated: CASSPEGEFNQPQHF. The chain joins TRBV27 to TRBJ1-5; no clear D gene. CDR3 size: 15 residues. The V gene's germline CDR1 is MNHEY and CDR2 SMNVEV (reference sequence). V shed 5 bases and J shed 3 bases, with 14 bases lying between them.